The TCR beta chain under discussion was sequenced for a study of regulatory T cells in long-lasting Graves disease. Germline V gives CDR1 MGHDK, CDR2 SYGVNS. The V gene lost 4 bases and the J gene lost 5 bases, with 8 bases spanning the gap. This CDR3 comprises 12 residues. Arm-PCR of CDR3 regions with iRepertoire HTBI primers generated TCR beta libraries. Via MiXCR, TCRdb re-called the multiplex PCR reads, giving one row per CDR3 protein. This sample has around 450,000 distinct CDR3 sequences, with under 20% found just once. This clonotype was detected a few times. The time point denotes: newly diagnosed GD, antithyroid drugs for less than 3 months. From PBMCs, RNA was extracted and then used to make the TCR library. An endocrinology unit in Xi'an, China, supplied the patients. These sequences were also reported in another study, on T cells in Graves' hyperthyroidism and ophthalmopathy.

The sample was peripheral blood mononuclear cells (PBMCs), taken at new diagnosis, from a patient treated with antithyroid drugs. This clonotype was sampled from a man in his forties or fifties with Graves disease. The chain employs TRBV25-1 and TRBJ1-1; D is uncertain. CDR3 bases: TGTGCCAGCAGTGTAATGGAAACTGAAGCTTTCTTT. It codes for CASSVMETEAFF.